This TCR beta chain originates from a study of cytomegalovirus exposure and HLA in healthy donors. Overall study results and limits: The authors later found most CMV-associated TCR beta chains appeared HLA-restricted. Later work associated more than 15,000 TCR beta sequences with HLA alleles at 0.05 false discovery rate.

On this clone itself: The antigen is undetermined.

CDR1 is LGHNA and CDR2 is YSLEER in the germline V gene. Deletions cut 0 bases from V and 0 bases from J, with 12 bases between. The CDR3 covers 17 residues. With 60 Vbeta and 13 Jbeta primers, the PCR was carried out. Repertoires were generated with immunoSEQ multiplex PCR, while TCRdb's copy carries only in-frame clones and drops some. Altogether tens of thousands of clones are present, around four fifths being singletons, with the ten largest covering 3.5% to 5%. The chain recombines TRBV4-3 with TRBJ1-3; perhaps TRBD1 as D (5 bases). Sequenced sample: PBMCs. The receptor was isolated from a woman in her twenties or thirties in good health and CMV-seronegative. The DNA for the CDR3 is TGCGCCAGCAGCCAAGATCCAGGGATAAGCTCTGGAAACACCATATATTTT. Amino acids: CASSQDPGISSGNTIYF.